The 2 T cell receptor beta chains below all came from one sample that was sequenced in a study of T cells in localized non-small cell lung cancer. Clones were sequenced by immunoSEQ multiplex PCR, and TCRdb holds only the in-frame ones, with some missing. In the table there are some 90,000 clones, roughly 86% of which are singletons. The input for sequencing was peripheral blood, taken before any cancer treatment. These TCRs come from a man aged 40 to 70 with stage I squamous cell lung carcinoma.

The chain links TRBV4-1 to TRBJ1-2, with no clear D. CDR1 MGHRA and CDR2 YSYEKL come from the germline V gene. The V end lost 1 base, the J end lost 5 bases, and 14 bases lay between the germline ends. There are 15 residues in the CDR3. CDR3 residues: CASSQAGLLRYGYTF. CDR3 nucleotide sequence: TGCGCCAGCAGCCAAGCTGGGTTACTGAGGTATGGCTACACCTTC.

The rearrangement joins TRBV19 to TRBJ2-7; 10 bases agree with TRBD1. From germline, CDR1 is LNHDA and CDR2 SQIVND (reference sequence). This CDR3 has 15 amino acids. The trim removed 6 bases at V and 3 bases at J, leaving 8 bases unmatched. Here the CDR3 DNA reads TGTGCCAGTAGCGACCGGGACAGGGGTAGCTACGAGCAGTACTTC. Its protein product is CASSDRDRGSYEQYF.